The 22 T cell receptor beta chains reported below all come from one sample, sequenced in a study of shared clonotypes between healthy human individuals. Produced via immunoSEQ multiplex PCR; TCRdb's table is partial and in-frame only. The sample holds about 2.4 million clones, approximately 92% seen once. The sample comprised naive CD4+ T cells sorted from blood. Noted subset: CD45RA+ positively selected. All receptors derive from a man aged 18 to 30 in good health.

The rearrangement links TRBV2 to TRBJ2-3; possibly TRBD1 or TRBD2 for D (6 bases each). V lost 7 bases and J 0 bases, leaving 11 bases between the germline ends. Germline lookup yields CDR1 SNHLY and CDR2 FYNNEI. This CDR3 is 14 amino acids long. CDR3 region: CASKGGLSTDTQYF. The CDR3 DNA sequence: TGTGCCAGCAAGGGGGGCCTTAGCACAGATACGCAGTATTTT. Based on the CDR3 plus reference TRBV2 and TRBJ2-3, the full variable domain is EPEVTQTPSHQVTQMGQEVILRCVPISNHLYFYWYRQILGQKVEFLVSFYNNEISEKSEIFDDQFSVERPDGSNFTLKIRSTKLEDSAMYFCASKGGLSTDTQYFGPGTRLTVL.

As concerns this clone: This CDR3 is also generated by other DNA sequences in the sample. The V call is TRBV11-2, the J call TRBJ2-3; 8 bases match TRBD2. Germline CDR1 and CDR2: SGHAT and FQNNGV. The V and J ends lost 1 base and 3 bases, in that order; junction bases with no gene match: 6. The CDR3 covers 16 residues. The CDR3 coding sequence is TGTGCCAGCAGCTTAGGGCGTGGCGGGAGGACAGATACGCAGTATTTT. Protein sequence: CASSLGRGGRTDTQYF. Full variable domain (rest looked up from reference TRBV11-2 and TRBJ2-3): EAGVAQSPRYKIIEKRQSVAFWCNPISGHATLYWYQQILGQGPKLLIQFQNNGVVDDSQLPKDRFSAERLKGVDSTLKIQPAKLEDSAVYLCASSLGRGGRTDTQYFGPGTRLTVL.

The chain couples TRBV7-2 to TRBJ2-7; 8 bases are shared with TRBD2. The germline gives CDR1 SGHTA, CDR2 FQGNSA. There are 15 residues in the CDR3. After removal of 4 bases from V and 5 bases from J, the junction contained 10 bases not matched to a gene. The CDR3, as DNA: TGTGCCAGCAGCTACAGCGGGGGAGGAAGGCACGAGCAGTACTTC. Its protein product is CASSYSGGGRHEQYF. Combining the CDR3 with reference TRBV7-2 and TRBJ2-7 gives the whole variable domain GAGVSQSPSNKVTEKGKDVELRCDPISGHTALYWYRQSLGQGLEFLIYFQGNSAPDKSGLPSDRFSAERTGGSVSTLTIQRTQQEDSAVYLCASSYSGGGRHEQYFGPGTRLTVT.

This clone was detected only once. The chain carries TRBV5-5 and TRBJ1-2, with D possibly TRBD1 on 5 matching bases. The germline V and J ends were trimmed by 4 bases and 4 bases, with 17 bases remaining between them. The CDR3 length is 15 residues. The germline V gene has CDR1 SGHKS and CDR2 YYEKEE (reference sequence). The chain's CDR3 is CASSVSAGGLYGYTF. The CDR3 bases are TGTGCCAGCAGCGTCTCCGCGGGGGGTCTCTATGGCTACACCTTC.

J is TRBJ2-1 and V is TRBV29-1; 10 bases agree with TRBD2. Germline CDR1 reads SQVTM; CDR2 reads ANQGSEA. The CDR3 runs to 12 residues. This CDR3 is CSGRSGRDEQFF. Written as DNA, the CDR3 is TGCAGTGGGAGGAGCGGGAGGGATGAGCAGTTCTTC.

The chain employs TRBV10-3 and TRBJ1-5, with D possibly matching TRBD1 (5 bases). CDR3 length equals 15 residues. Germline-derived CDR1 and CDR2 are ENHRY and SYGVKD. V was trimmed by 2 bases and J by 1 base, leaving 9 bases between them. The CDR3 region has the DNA TGTGCCATCAGTGAGGCGGGACTCAGCAATCAGCCCCAGCATTTT. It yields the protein CAISEAGLSNQPQHF.

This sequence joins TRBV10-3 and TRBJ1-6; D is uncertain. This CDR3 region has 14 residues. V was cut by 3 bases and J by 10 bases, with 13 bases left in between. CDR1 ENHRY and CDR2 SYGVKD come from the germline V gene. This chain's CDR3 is CAISEDMARSPLHF. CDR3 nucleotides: TGTGCCATCAGTGAAGACATGGCGAGATCACCCCTCCACTTT.

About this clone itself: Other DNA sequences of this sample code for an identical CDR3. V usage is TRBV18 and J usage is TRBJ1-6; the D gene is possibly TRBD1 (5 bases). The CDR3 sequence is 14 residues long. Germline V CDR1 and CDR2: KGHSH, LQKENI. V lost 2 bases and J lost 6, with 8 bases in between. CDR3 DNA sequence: TGTGCCAGCTCACCAACGGGGACTAATTCACCCCTCCACTTT. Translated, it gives CASSPTGTNSPLHF.

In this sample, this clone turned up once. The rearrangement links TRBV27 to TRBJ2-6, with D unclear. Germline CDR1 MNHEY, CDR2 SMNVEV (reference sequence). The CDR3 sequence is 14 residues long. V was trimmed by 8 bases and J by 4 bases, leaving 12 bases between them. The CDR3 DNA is TGTGCCAGCGGGCCGCAGGCCGGGGCCAACGTCCTGACTTTC. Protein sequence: CASGPQAGANVLTF.

For the CDR3, the DNA is TGTGCCAGCAGCTTGAATTGGAGCCCTGCCGCCCAGTACTTC. Translated: CASSLNWSPAAQYF. The chain recombines TRBV5-5 with TRBJ2-5; D is uncertain. V was cut by 1 base and J by 9 bases, with 16 bases left in between. Germline loops: CDR1 SGHKS, CDR2 YYEKEE (reference sequence). The CDR3 contains 14 residues. Looking up the rest from reference TRBV5-5 and TRBJ2-5 gives the full variable domain: DAGVTQSPTHLIKTRGQQVTLRCSPISGHKSVSWYQQVLGQGPQFIFQYYEKEERGRGNFPDRFSARQFPNYSSELNVNALLLGDSALYLCASSLNWSPAAQYFGPGTRLLVL.

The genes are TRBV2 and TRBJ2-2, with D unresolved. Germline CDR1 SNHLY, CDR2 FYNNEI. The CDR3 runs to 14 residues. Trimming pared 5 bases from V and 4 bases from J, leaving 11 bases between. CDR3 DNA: TGTGCCAGCAGTCACCCTGATCCCACCGGGGAGCTGTTTTTT. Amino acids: CASSHPDPTGELFF.

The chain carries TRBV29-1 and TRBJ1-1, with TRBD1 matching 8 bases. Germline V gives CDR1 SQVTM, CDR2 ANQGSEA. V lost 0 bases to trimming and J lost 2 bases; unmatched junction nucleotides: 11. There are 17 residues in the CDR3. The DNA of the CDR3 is TGCAGCGTTGAAGATGATGACAGGGGATACCTTAACACTGAAGCTTTCTTT. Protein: CSVEDDDRGYLNTEAFF.

The CDR3 sequence is CASRSQKGGNEKLFF. CDR3 bases: TGTGCCAGCAGGTCCCAGAAGGGGGGGAATGAAAAACTGTTTTTT. The V gene is TRBV28, the J gene TRBJ1-4; D is possibly TRBD1 (6 bases). Germline-derived CDR1 and CDR2 are MDHEN and SYDVKM. V was trimmed by 6 bases and J by 5 bases, leaving 16 bases between them. This CDR3 comprises 15 residues.

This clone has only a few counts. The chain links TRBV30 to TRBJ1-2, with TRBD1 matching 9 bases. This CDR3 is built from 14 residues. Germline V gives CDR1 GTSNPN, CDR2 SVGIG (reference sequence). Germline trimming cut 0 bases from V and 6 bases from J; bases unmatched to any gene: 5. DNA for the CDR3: TGTGCCTGGAGTGTTGGGACAGGGAGTCATGGCTACACCTTC. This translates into CAWSVGTGSHGYTF. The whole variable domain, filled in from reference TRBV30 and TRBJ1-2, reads SQTIHQWPATLVQPVGSPLSLECTVEGTSNPNLYWYRQAAGRGLQLLFYSVGIGQISSEVPQNLSASRPQDRQFILSSKKLLLSDSGFYLCAWSVGTGSHGYTFGSGTRLTVV.

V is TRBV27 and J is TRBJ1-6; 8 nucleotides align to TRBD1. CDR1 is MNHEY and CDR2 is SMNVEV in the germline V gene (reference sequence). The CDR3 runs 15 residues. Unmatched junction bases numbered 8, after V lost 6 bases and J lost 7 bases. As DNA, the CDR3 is TGTGCCAGCAGGAAGACAGGGGAGGGAAATTCACCCCTCCACTTT. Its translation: CASRKTGEGNSPLHF.

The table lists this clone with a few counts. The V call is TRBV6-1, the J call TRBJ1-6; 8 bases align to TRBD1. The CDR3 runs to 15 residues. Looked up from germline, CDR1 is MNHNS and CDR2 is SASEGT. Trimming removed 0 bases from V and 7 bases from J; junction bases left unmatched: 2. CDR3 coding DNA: TGTGCCAGCAGTGAAGCCCGGACAGGGAATTCACCCCTCCACTTT. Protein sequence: CASSEARTGNSPLHF.

The CDR3 bases are TGCGCCAGCAGCCCACAAGGACAGCTTACCACAGATACGCAGTATTTT. This codes for CASSPQGQLTTDTQYF. The J gene is TRBJ2-3, the V gene TRBV5-1; tentatively, D is TRBD1 (6 bases). CDR1 SGHRS and CDR2 YFSETQ come from the germline V gene. With 4 bases removed from V and 2 bases from J, the gap between germline ends came to 17 bases. This CDR3 spans 16 amino acids.

The CDR3 coding sequence is TGTGCCAGCAGCTTAGGGTTGCGTAAGGGAAATACGCAGTATTTT. As protein: CASSLGLRKGNTQYF. The V and J genes are TRBV7-9 and TRBJ2-3; D gene uncertain. Trimming cost V 1 base and J 7 bases, with 15 bases left between them. Germline V gene data show CDR1 as SEHNR and CDR2 as FQNEAQ (reference sequence). The CDR3 has 15 amino acids.

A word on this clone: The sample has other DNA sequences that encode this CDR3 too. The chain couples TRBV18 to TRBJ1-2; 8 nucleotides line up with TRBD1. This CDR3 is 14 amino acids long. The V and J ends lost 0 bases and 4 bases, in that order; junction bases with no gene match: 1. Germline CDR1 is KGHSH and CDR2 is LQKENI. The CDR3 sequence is CASSPPGQGYGYTF. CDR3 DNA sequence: TGTGCCAGCTCACCACCCGGACAGGGCTATGGCTACACCTTC.

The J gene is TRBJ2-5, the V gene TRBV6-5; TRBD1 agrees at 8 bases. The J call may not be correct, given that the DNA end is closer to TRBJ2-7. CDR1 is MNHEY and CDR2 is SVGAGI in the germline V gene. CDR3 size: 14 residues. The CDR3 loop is CASRRGAGGDEQYF. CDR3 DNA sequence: TGTGCCAGCAGGAGAGGGGCAGGGGGCGACGAGCAGTACTTC.

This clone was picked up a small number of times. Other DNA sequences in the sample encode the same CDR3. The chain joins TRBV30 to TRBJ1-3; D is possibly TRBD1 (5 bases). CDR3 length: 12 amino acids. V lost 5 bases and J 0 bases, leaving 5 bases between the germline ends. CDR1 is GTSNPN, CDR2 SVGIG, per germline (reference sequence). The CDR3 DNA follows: TGTGCCTGGGGGGGCTCTGGAAACACCATATATTTT. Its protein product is CAWGGSGNTIYF.

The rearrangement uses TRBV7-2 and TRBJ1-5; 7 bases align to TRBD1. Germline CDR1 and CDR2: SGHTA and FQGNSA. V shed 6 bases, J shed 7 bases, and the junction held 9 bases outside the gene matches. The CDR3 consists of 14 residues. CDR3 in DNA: TGTGCCAGCAGTCCCTCAGGGGGGGGCCAGCCCCAGCATTTT. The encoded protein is CASSPSGGGQPQHF.